This T cell receptor (beta chain) was obtained from a study of identical twins. Study results and limitations: Twin-shared out-of-frame alpha sequences showed excess low generation probability. Cord blood's abundant beta clonotypes had fewer insertions, unlike memory repertoires.

A remark on this clonotype: Its antigen is not known.

The V end was cut by 1 base, the J end by 6 bases, with 9 bases between. In germline, CDR1 is DFQATT, CDR2 SNEGSKA (reference sequence). This CDR3 spans 13 amino acids. Unique molecular identifiers were present on cDNA, and template switching added a universal primer site. TCRdb re-analysed the 5' RACE reads in MiXCR, keeping a single row per CDR3 protein. Found here are approximately 630,000 distinct CDR3 sequences, about 7.1% of them singletons; the top ten hold roughly 1.6%. These data are also associated with another study on yellow fever vaccine responses in identical twins.

The clonotype originates from a woman between 18 and 29 years old in good health. This chain uses TRBV20-1 with TRBJ2-2; maybe TRBD2 (6 bases). The material sequenced was PBMCs. The DNA for the CDR3 is TGCAGTGCTAGAGTCTCGGGGGCCGGGGAGCTGTTTTTT. Translation gives CSARVSGAGELFF.